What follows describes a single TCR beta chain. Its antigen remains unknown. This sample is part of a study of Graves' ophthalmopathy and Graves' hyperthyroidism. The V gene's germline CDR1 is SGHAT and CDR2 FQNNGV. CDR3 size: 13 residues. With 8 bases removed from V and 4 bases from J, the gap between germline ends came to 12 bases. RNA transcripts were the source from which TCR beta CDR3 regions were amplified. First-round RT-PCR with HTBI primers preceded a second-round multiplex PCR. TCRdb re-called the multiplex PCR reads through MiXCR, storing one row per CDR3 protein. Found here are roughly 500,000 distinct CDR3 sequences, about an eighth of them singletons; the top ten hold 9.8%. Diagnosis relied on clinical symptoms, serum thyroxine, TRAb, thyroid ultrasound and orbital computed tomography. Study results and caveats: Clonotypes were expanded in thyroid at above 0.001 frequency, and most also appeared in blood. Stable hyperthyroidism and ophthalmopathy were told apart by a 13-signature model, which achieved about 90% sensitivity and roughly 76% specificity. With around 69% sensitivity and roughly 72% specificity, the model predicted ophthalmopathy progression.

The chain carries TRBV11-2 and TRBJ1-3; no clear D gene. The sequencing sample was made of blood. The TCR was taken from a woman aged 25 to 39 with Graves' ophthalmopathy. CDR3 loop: CASGGITGNTIYF. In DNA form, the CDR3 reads TGTGCCAGCGGAGGGATAACGGGAAACACCATATATTTT.